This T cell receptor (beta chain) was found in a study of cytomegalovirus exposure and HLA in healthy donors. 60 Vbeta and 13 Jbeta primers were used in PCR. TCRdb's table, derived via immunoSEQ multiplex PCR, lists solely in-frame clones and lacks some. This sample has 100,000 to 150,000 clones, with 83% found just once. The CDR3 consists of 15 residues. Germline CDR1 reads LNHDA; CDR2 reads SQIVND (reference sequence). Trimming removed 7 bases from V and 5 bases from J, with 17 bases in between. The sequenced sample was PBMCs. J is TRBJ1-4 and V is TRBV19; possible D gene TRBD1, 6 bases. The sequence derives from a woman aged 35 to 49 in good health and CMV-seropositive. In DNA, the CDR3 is TGTGCCAGTACCCAAATGGGGGGGCGCAATGAAAAACTGTTTTTT. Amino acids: CASTQMGGRNEKLFF.